The 8 T cell receptor beta chains listed next were all sequenced from one sample in a study of cytomegalovirus exposure and HLA in healthy donors. The PCR used 60 Vbeta and 13 Jbeta primers. Libraries were prepared by immunoSEQ multiplex PCR; TCRdb keeps only in-frame clonotypes and omits some of them. The sample carries some 200,000 clones, approximately 80% recorded once. Sequencing was performed on PBMCs. The receptor set was obtained from a woman aged 25 to 39 in good health and CMV-seronegative.

The chain uses TRBV6-7 and TRBJ2-3; TRBD2 agrees at 13 bases. TRBV6-7 is sorted into the ORF group, with uncertain function. The CDR3 is 17 amino acids. The trim removed 2 bases at V and 5 bases at J, leaving 7 bases unmatched. Here the CDR3 DNA reads TGTGCCAGCAGTTACCCGACTAGCGGGGGGCGGGAAGATACGCAGTATTTT. Amino acids: CASSYPTSGGREDTQYF.

The CDR3 DNA follows: TGTGCCTGGAGTGTGGGGACAGCGGTAGAGGAGCAGTTCTTC. It yields the protein CAWSVGTAVEEQFF. The V and J genes are TRBV30 and TRBJ2-1; 7 bases are a match to TRBD1. The junction had 9 bases not matched to a gene; V was cut back by 0 bases and J by 10 bases. The CDR3 totals 14 residues. Germline V gene lookup returns CDR1 GTSNPN and CDR2 SVGIG (reference sequence).

The rearrangement links TRBV18 to TRBJ2-1, with D perhaps TRBD2 (5 bases). The CDR3 contains 20 residues. Trimming cost V 4 bases and J 10 bases, with 35 bases left between them. Per germline, CDR1 KGHSH and CDR2 LQKENI. The CDR3 protein is CASSLTQDSLISFGDREQFF. CDR3 bases: TGTGCCAGCTCACTAACCCAGGACTCCCTTATATCATTCGGTGATCGGGAGCAGTTCTTC.

The CDR3 loop is CASSPGGTAYEQYF. For the CDR3, the DNA is TGCGCCAGCAGCCCTGGGGGCACAGCCTACGAGCAGTACTTC. This chain connects TRBV5-1 to TRBJ2-7, with a possible D match to TRBD1 (6 bases). Trimming took 4 bases from V and 2 from J, leaving 13 bases between them. Germline V gene data show CDR1 as SGHRS and CDR2 as YFSETQ. The CDR3 runs 14 residues.

The chain has TRBV6-4 and TRBJ2-2, with a weak D call TRBD2 (6 bases). Germline CDR1 MRHNA, CDR2 SNTAGT. Trimming pared 0 bases from V and 1 base from J, leaving 9 bases between. The CDR3 covers 16 residues. CDR3 protein: CASSDSGLLNTGELFF. CDR3 sequence (DNA): TGTGCCAGCAGTGACTCGGGACTTTTGAACACCGGGGAGCTGTTTTTT.

This chain connects TRBV6-1 to TRBJ2-2; D may be TRBD1 (6 bases). The germline V gene has CDR1 MNHNS and CDR2 SASEGT. The CDR3 runs to 15 residues. The V end was cut by 7 bases, the J end by 1 base, with 13 bases between. The CDR3 DNA reads as TGTGCCAGCATTAGGGCAGGGGTGAACACCGGGGAGCTGTTTTTT. It encodes CASIRAGVNTGELFF.

The chain is built from TRBV6-4 and TRBJ2-7, with TRBD2 identical over 7 bases. V lost 7 bases, J lost 6 bases, and 30 bases stayed unmatched. The CDR3 sequence is 20 residues long. Germline V lookup: CDR1 MRHNA, CDR2 SNTAGT. The CDR3 coding sequence is TGTGCCAGCATCCAATGGGAGAATGGGACTGGCGGGAGACTTTTGCCCGAGCAGTACTTC. It specifies CASIQWENGTGGRLLPEQYF.

CDR3 amino acids: CASSLGQSGEQFF. The CDR3 bases are TGCGCCAGCAGCCTAGGACAATCGGGTGAGCAGTTCTTC. The chain uses TRBV5-1 and TRBJ2-1, with D perhaps matching TRBD1 (5 bases). V was pared by 4 bases and J by 9 bases, with 14 bases between. Germline values: CDR1 SGHRS, CDR2 YFSETQ. The CDR3 loop spans 13 amino acids.